These 22 T cell receptor beta chains originate from one sample sequenced in a study of cytomegalovirus exposure and HLA in healthy donors. Researchers ran the PCR with 60 Vbeta and 13 Jbeta primers. TCRdb's table, derived via immunoSEQ multiplex PCR, lists solely in-frame clones and lacks some. The sample has about 77,000 clones; 78% are singletons. The sequenced sample was PBMCs. The receptors here all came from a man aged 35 to 55 in good health and CMV-seronegative.

This chain links TRBV30 with TRBJ2-7; 9 bases are shared with TRBD1. Trimming removed 5 bases from V and 2 bases from J; junction bases left unmatched: 7. Germline-derived CDR1 and CDR2 are GTSNPN and SVGIG (reference sequence). This CDR3 comprises 14 residues. CDR3 nucleotide sequence: TGTGCCTGGGGGGGGACAGGGTTAACCTACGAGCAGTACTTC. It codes for CAWGGTGLTYEQYF. The entire variable domain, with the rest obtained from reference TRBV30 and TRBJ2-7, is as follows: SQTIHQWPATLVQPVGSPLSLECTVEGTSNPNLYWYRQAAGRGLQLLFYSVGIGQISSEVPQNLSASRPQDRQFILSSKKLLLSDSGFYLCAWGGTGLTYEQYFGPGTRLTVT.

The chain has TRBV29-1 and TRBJ1-4, with D perhaps TRBD1 (6 bases). V lost 5 bases and J 2 bases, leaving 21 bases between the germline ends. Germline values: CDR1 SQVTM, CDR2 ANQGSEA. The CDR3 is 17 amino acids. The CDR3 nucleotides are TGCAGCGTTCGGGACACGGGCAGGGCGGGCACTAATGAAAAACTGTTTTTT. Translation: CSVRDTGRAGTNEKLFF.

The chain has TRBV7-2 and TRBJ1-1, with unresolved D. Germline V gene sequence: CDR1 SGHTA, CDR2 FQGNSA. Between the trimmed V and J ends, which lost 3 bases and 2 bases, there was a span of 7 bases. CDR3 size: 13 residues. The CDR3, as DNA: TGTGCCAGCAGCTTCACTACCAACACTGAAGCTTTCTTT. It encodes CASSFTTNTEAFF.

The chain recombines TRBV7-3 with TRBJ2-2; 8 nucleotides match TRBD2. Germline V gene data show CDR1 as SGHTA and CDR2 as FQGTGA. The V gene end was trimmed by 5 bases and the J gene end by 4 bases; junction bases not matched to a gene: 6. CDR3 size: 15 residues. CDR3 amino acids: CASSPGGGFTGELFF. The CDR3 nucleotides are TGTGCCAGCAGCCCGGGGGGGGGCTTCACCGGGGAGCTGTTTTTT.

The chain couples TRBV20-1 to TRBJ1-1; D unclear. Germline lookup yields CDR1 DFQATT and CDR2 SNEGSKA (reference sequence). CDR3 size: 11 residues. V was cut by 3 bases and J by 4 bases, with 6 bases left in between. The chain's CDR3 is CSASTVTEAFF. The CDR3 DNA sequence: TGCAGTGCTAGCACAGTCACTGAAGCTTTCTTT.

V is TRBV29-1 and J is TRBJ1-1; D is ambiguous. Trimming left V 5 bases short and J 0 bases short, with 19 bases between. The length of the CDR3 is 16 residues. Germline V CDR1 and CDR2: SQVTM, ANQGSEA. The CDR3 sequence: CSVYRGTSNMNTEAFF. CDR3 sequence (DNA): TGCAGCGTTTATCGGGGAACCTCAAACATGAACACTGAAGCTTTCTTT.

The V and J genes are TRBV19 and TRBJ1-4; the match to TRBD1 covers 8 bases. V lost 3 bases and J lost 5; bases outside the gene matches: 5. The CDR3 runs 15 residues. Germline V CDR1 and CDR2: LNHDA, SQIVND (reference sequence). The CDR3 DNA follows: TGTGCCAGTAGTATCGGACAGGGTGGAAATGAAAAACTGTTTTTT. Translation gives CASSIGQGGNEKLFF. Using reference TRBV19 and TRBJ1-4 for the parts outside the CDR3, the full variable domain is DGGITQSPKYLFRKEGQNVTLSCEQNLNHDAMYWYRQDPGQGLRLIYYSQIVNDFQKGDIAEGYSVSREKKESFPLTVTSAQKNPTAFYLCASSIGQGGNEKLFFGSGTQLSVL.

About this clone: Other nucleotide sequences in the sample specify the same CDR3. The genes are TRBV30 and TRBJ2-3; D is ambiguous. V lost 0 bases to trimming and J lost 6 bases, with 7 bases between them. The CDR3 spans 12 residues. CDR1 is GTSNPN, CDR2 SVGIG, per germline (reference sequence). CDR3 residues: CAWSVSRDTQYF. The CDR3 nucleotides read TGTGCCTGGAGTGTCTCACGGGATACGCAGTATTTT.

This sequence joins TRBV10-3 and TRBJ1-2; weak D call: TRBD1 (6 bases). Germline values: CDR1 ENHRY, CDR2 SYGVKD. The CDR3 runs 17 residues. V was shortened by 5 bases and J by 3 bases, with 22 bases between the two germline ends. The CDR3 protein is CAISSRARGGIDYGYTF. The CDR3 DNA reads TGTGCCATCAGTTCTCGGGCTAGGGGGGGCATTGACTATGGCTACACCTTC.

This sequence joins TRBV19 and TRBJ1-1; D not certain. This CDR3 is built from 11 residues. The V gene's germline CDR1 is LNHDA and CDR2 SQIVND (reference sequence). The ends were cut back, 4 bases at V and 4 bases at J, with 4 bases in the middle. Here the CDR3 DNA reads TGTGCCAGTAGTACTCTCACTGAAGCTTTCTTT. Protein product: CASSTLTEAFF.

The rearrangement links TRBV7-9 to TRBJ1-2; 8 nucleotides match TRBD1. The CDR3 covers 16 residues. Germline-derived CDR1 and CDR2 are SEHNR and FQNEAQ (reference sequence). V lost 0 bases and J lost 7; bases outside the gene matches: 10. This chain's CDR3 is CASSLALTQGGVGYTF. In DNA, the CDR3 is TGTGCCAGCAGCTTAGCGCTCACACAGGGGGGAGTTGGCTACACCTTC.

This chain uses TRBV15 with TRBJ1-5; 9 bases are a match to TRBD1. This CDR3 contains 14 residues. The V segment lost 7 bases and the J segment 3 bases; nucleotides outside the gene matches: 4. Germline CDR1 reads LNHNV; CDR2 reads YYDKDF (reference sequence). This chain's CDR3 is CATTEQGANQPQHF. As DNA, the CDR3 is TGTGCCACCACCGAACAGGGGGCCAATCAGCCCCAGCATTTT.

This clone is labeled as medium-sized. Other DNA sequences in the sample encode the same CDR3. This rearrangement joins TRBV7-2 to TRBJ2-2; the match to TRBD2 covers 9 bases. The V and J ends lost 3 bases and 5 bases, in that order; junction bases with no gene match: 1. Germline V gene lookup returns CDR1 SGHTA and CDR2 FQGNSA. The CDR3 length is 14 residues. The CDR3 DNA reads as TGTGCCAGCAGCTTGCGGGGGGGAACCGGGGAGCTGTTTTTT. It translates to CASSLRGGTGELFF.

This clone was counted between two and nine times. The V gene is TRBV28, the J gene TRBJ1-2; TRBD1 might be the D (6 bases). The CDR3 spans 15 residues. The germline V gene has CDR1 MDHEN and CDR2 SYDVKM. V lost 5 bases, J lost 4 bases, and 17 bases lay in between. The CDR3 spells CASSAPRGGSYGYTF. DNA for the CDR3: TGTGCCAGCAGTGCCCCCAGGGGCGGTAGCTATGGCTACACCTTC.

CDR3 sequence: CASSSRTGKELFF. The CDR3 DNA follows: TGTGCCAGCAGCTCTCGGACGGGAAAGGAACTGTTTTTT. The chain joins TRBV9 to TRBJ1-4; D is unclear. CDR1 SGDLS and CDR2 YYNGEE come from the germline V gene. The CDR3 consists of 13 residues. Trimming removed 4 bases at V and 12 bases at J, with 16 bases between.

This clone has more than one count but fewer than ten. The chain has TRBV13 and TRBJ1-2; D is uncertain. Germline V CDR1 and CDR2: PRHDT, FYEKMQ (reference sequence). The V and J ends lost 4 bases and 4 bases respectively, with 22 bases between them. The CDR3 loop spans 17 amino acids. DNA of the CDR3: TGTGCCAGCAGCTCGCCCTGGGAGGACGGAGCCGTCTATGGCTACACCTTC. Amino acid sequence: CASSSPWEDGAVYGYTF.

The chain links TRBV5-1 to TRBJ2-5; 10 bases fit TRBD1. The CDR3 length is 16 residues. CDR1 is SGHRS, CDR2 YFSETQ, per germline. After removal of 0 bases from V and 1 base from J, the junction contained 3 bases not matched to a gene. CDR3 coding DNA: TGCGCCAGCAGCTTGGTGGGACAGGGGTTCCAAGAGACCCAGTACTTC. This sequence encodes CASSLVGQGFQETQYF.

This sequence joins TRBV5-8 and TRBJ1-5; TRBD1 agrees at 9 bases. This CDR3 spans 18 amino acids. Per the germline V gene, CDR1 is SGHTS and CDR2 is YDEGEE. The junction had 12 bases not matched to a gene; V was cut back by 5 bases and J by 0 bases. The CDR3 loop reads CASSSPGQGAYSNQPQHF. DNA for the CDR3: TGTGCCAGCAGTTCTCCGGGACAGGGAGCATATAGCAATCAGCCCCAGCATTTT.

The chain has TRBV4-1 and TRBJ2-3; the D is unclear. Germline CDR1 and CDR2: MGHRA and YSYEKL. The CDR3 covers 18 residues. Trimming removed 1 base from V and 0 bases from J, with 17 bases in between. In nucleotides, the CDR3 is TGCGCCAGCAGCCAAGTCTTCGCGGAGCTGACTAGCACAGATACGCAGTATTTT. Protein product: CASSQVFAELTSTDTQYF.

The chain carries TRBV5-6 and TRBJ2-7; 8 bases align to TRBD2. The germline V gene has CDR1 SGHDT and CDR2 YYEEEE. The V and J ends lost 0 bases and 3 bases, in that order; junction bases with no gene match: 5. The CDR3 totals 15 residues. The CDR3 loop reads CASSLAGLDVYEQYF. CDR3 DNA sequence: TGTGCCAGCAGCTTGGCGGGACTAGATGTCTACGAGCAGTACTTC.

This clone was seen once. The chain couples TRBV5-1 to TRBJ1-1; D not certain. CDR3 size: 13 residues. The V end was cut by 2 bases, the J end by 1 base, with 6 bases between. Germline CDR1 SGHRS, CDR2 YFSETQ. The CDR3, as DNA: TGCGCCAGCAGCTTCTCGGGGAACACTGAAGCTTTCTTT. It codes for CASSFSGNTEAFF.

This chain uses TRBV13 with TRBJ1-6; D gene uncertain. There are 12 residues in the CDR3. Trimming left V 6 bases short and J 10 bases short, with 10 bases between. Germline lookup yields CDR1 PRHDT and CDR2 FYEKMQ (reference sequence). For the CDR3, the DNA is TGTGCCAGCAGGTCGCCGGGGTCACCCCTCCACTTT. This translates into CASRSPGSPLHF.